This TCR beta chain derives from a study of T cells in Graves' hyperthyroidism and ophthalmopathy (dated by TCRdb to about 2019). About the full investigation: Peripheral blood samples were taken at initial diagnosis, before any treatment was given. To identify distinguishing TCR V-J signatures, a discovery cohort of roughly 100 patients was used, comprising fewer than 45 with Graves' ophthalmopathy and approximately 57 with stable Graves' hyperthyroidism. Prospective prediction of ophthalmopathy was tested in an independent validation cohort consisting of 18 to 20 hyperthyroidism patients and some 16 patients who later progressed to ophthalmopathy. For training and testing, the 100 patients in the discovery cohort were randomly divided in a 7:3 ratio. Thyroid tissue and blood T-cell repertoires from six Graves' hyperthyroidism patients were also compared in the study. Once sampling was done, hyperthyroidism patients were given methimazole at a starting dose of 30 mg daily, whereas ophthalmopathy patients were given high-dose intravenous methylprednisolone. The paper describes TCR Vbeta CDR3 sequencing of about 140 peripheral blood samples, made up of some 40 ophthalmopathy patients, around 73 hyperthyroidism patients and 17 progressor patients.

V was cut back by 3 bases and J by 2 bases, leaving a gap of 14 bases between them. CDR1 and CDR2 were assigned from the germline V gene as MNHNS and SASEGT. The CDR3, cysteine through phenylalanine, is 16 amino acids long. Of all the DNA, just the CDR3 is kept, 48 bases in frame from base 1. TCR beta CDR3 regions were amplified from RNA transcripts. The first round of RT-PCR for the TCR CDR3 was performed with the HTBI primer set and the Qiagen OneStep RT-PCR kit. Libraries were constructed in a second round of multiplex PCR, after which size selection and purification were performed. The libraries were sequenced on an Illumina HiSeq2000 using paired-end 100 bp reads. The original pipeline was this. SOAPnuke was used to process the raw data, with reads discarded if the reads contained adapters or uncalled bases, had a mean Phred below 15, or lacked an exact constant-primer or identifier match. High-quality paired reads were merged with COPE v1.2.5, and unique nucleotide sequences were defined as clonotypes. MiTCR v1.1 was used to align the clonotypes against IMGT TRBV, TRBD and TRBJ reference segments. The analysis was restricted to V-J combinations with a frequency above 0.0001, which together covered just over 99% of the repertoires. The TCS score was defined as the ratio of F50 (clonal expansion) to E x V (chaos), calculated using BLOSUM62-based TCRdist between CDR3 peptides within each V-J. Welch's t-statistics and random forest reduced some 510 V-J features to roughly 13, which were used in a naive Bayes classifier (R e1071). TCRdb's own reprocessing of the public reads used fastp at Q25 and MiXCR and kept productive beta chains. Rows matching on CDR3 protein sequence are summarized as one entry with the most common DNA and genes. These V and J calls derive from TCRdb rather than the authors' analysis. Across this sample there are around 520,000 distinct CDR3 sequences, with roughly a quarter seen only once. 11% of the sample rests with the top ten.

Study-level results and caveats: Ophthalmopathy was separated from stable hyperthyroidism by a 13 V-J signature model, with over 85% sensitivity and 81% to 82% specificity obtained in cross-validation and 80%/75% obtained in testing. Sample size was not statistically predetermined, and investigators were not blinded to group allocation. Most expanded thyroid clonotypes (frequency above 0.001) were also detected in blood, suggesting blood repertoires may reflect thyroid immune responses. During validation, the model predicted progression to ophthalmopathy a median of around six months ahead of onset, with around 71% sensitivity and 72% to 80% specificity.

This clonotype came up once. It lacks a known antigen. Base qualities are missing; no much larger clone stands one base away. One read represents weak support. Moderately to severely active disease, a Clinical Activity Score of at least 3, a NOSPECS grade of at least 4, and a duration under 3 months were present in ophthalmopathy patients. Any patient with an uncontrolled infection, another autoimmune disease, pregnancy or lactation was excluded. Diagnoses relied on clinical symptoms, serum thyroxine and TRAb, thyroid ultrasound and orbital computed tomography. Ficoll-Paque density gradient centrifugation was used to isolate PBMCs from about 9 ml of fresh peripheral blood. Total RNA was extracted with Trizol reagent, and quality was checked on an Agilent 2100 Bioanalyzer.

The sequence was collected from a woman aged 25 to 39 with Graves' ophthalmopathy. The sequence joins TRBV6-1 to TRBJ1-3; there is no confident call for the D gene. Material for sequencing was blood. The CDR3 reads as follows: CASSEILMSPGNTIYF. The DNA reads as follows: TGTGCCAGCAGTGAGATCCTCATGAGCCCTGGAAACACCATATATTTT.